One T cell receptor (beta chain) is described in this entry. Template switching added a universal primer site, and cDNA bore unique molecular identifiers. Via MiXCR, TCRdb re-called the 5' RACE reads, giving one row per CDR3 protein. The table lists 430,000 or so distinct CDR3 sequences, approximately 25% of them singletons. The source of the sample is a study of identical twins. V shed 2 bases, J shed 4 bases, and the junction held 3 bases outside the gene matches. CDR1 is SGHRS, CDR2 YFSETQ, per germline. The CDR3 sequence is 16 residues long. These data were likewise used in another study, on T cells expressing NK-cell markers. In that study: T cells sorted in several experiments were restricted to alpha-beta TCR T cells by an anti-gamma-delta TCR antibody.

The sample was CD4+ T cells sorted from blood. The J gene is TRBJ2-3, the V gene TRBV5-1; 14 bases match TRBD2. This TCR was recovered from a woman aged 18-35 years in good health. The DNA for the CDR3 is TGCGCCAGCAGCTTTTGGACTAGCGGGGGGTCAGATACGCAGTATTTT. The encoded protein is CASSFWTSGGSDTQYF.